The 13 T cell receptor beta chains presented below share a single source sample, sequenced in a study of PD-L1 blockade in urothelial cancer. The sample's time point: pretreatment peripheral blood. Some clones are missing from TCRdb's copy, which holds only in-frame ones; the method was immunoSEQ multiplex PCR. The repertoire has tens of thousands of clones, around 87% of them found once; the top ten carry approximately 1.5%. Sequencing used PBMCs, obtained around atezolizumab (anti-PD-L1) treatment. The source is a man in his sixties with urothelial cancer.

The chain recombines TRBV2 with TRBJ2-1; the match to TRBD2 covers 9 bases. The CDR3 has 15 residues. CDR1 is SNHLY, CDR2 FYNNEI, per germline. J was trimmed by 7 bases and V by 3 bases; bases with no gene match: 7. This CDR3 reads CASSDERGAVNEQFF. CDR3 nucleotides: TGTGCCAGCAGTGATGAGCGGGGGGCGGTGAATGAGCAGTTCTTC.

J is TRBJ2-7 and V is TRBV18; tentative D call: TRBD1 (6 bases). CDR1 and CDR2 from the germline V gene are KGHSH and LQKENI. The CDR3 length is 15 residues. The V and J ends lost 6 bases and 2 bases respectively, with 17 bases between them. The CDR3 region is CASSPGTTPTYEQYF. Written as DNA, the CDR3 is TGTGCCAGCTCTCCCGGGACAACCCCCACCTACGAGCAGTACTTC. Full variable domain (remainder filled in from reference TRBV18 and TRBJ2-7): NAGVMQNPRHLVRRRGQEARLRCSPMKGHSHVYWYRQLPEEGLKFMVYLQKENIIDESGMPKERFSAEFPKEGPSILRIQQVVRGDSAAYFCASSPGTTPTYEQYFGPGTRLTVT.

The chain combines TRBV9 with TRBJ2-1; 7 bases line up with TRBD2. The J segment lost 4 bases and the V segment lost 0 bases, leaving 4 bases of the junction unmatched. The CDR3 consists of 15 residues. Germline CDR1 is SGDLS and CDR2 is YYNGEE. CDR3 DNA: TGTGCCAGCAGCGTAGTCTCTAGCGGATACAATGAGCAGTTCTTC. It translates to CASSVVSSGYNEQFF.

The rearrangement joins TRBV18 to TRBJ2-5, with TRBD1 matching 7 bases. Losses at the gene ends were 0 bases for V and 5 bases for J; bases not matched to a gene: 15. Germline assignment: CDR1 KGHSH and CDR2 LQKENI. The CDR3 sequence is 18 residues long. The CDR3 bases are TGTGCCAGCTCACCACCCTCGAAGATGCTAAGGGGGCAGGAGACCCAGTACTTC. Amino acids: CASSPPSKMLRGQETQYF.

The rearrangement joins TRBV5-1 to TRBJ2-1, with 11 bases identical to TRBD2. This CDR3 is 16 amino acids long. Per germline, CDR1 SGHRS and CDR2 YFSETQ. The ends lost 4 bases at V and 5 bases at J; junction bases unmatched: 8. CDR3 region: CASSDQGLAANNEQFF. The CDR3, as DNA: TGCGCCAGCAGCGACCAGGGACTAGCGGCGAACAATGAGCAGTTCTTC.

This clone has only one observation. CDR3 protein: CASSGTSGGINEQFF. The CDR3 coding sequence is TGTGCCAGCAGCGGGACTAGCGGGGGGATCAATGAGCAGTTCTTC. The chain links TRBV7-6 to TRBJ2-1, with 15 bases that match TRBD2. With 5 bases clipped from V and 6 bases from J, the junction kept 2 bases outside the gene matches. The CDR3 has 15 residues. The germline gives CDR1 SGHVS, CDR2 FNYEAQ.

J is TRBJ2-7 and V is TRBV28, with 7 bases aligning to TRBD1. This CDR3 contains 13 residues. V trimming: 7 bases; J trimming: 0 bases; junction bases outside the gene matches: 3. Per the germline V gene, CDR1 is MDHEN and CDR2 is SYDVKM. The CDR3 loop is CASKGGISYEQYF. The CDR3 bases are TGTGCCAGCAAAGGGGGCATCTCCTACGAGCAGTACTTC.

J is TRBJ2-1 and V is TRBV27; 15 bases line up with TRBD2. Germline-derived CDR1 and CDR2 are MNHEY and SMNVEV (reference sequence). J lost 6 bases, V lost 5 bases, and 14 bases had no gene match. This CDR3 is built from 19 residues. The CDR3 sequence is CASSHLSGTSGGPINEQFF. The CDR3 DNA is TGTGCCAGCAGTCACCTCTCCGGGACTAGCGGGGGGCCCATCAATGAGCAGTTCTTC.

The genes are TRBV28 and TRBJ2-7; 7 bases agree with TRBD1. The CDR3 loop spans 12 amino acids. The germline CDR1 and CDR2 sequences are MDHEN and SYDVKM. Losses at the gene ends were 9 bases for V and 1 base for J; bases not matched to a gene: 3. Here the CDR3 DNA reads TGTGCCAGGACAGGGAAGTCCTACGAGCAGTACTTC. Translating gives CARTGKSYEQYF. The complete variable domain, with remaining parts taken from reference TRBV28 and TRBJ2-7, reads DVKVTQSSRYLVKRTGEKVFLECVQDMDHENMFWYRQDPGLGLRLIYFSYDVKMKEKGDIPEGYSVSREKKERFSLILESASTNQTSMYLCARTGKSYEQYFGPGTRLTVT.

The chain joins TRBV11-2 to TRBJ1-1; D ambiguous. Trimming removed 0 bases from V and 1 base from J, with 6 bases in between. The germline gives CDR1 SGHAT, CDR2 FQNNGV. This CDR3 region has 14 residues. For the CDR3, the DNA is TGTGCCAGCAGCTTAGATTACGGGAACACTGAAGCTTTCTTT. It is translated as CASSLDYGNTEAFF.

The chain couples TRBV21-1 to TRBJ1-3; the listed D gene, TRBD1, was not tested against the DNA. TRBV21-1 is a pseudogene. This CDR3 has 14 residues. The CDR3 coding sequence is TGTGCCAGCAGCACCAGGGTGTCTGGAAACACCATATATTTT. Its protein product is CASSTRVSGNTIYF.

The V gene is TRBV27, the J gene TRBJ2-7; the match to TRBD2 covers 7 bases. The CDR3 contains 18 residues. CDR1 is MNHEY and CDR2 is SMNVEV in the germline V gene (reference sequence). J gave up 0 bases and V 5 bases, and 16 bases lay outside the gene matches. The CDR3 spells CASSTRTRGLVSSYEQYF. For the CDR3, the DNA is TGTGCCAGCAGTACTAGGACTAGGGGCCTTGTCTCCTCCTACGAGCAGTACTTC.

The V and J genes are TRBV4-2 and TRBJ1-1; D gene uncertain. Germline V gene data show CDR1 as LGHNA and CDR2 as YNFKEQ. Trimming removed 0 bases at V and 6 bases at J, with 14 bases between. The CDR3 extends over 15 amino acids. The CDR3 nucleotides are TGTGCCAGCAGCCAAGAGCTACGGGGAGCGGCTGAAGCTTTCTTT. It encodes CASSQELRGAAEAFF.